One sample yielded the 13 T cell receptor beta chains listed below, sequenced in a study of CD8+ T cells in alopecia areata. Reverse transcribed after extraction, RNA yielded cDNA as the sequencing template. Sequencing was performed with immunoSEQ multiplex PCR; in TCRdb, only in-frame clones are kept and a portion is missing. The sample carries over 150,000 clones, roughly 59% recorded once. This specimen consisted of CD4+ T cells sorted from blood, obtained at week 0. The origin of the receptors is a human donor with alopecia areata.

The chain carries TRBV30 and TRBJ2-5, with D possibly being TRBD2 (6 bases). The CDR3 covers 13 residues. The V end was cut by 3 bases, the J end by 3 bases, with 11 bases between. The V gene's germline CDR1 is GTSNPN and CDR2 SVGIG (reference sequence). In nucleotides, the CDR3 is TGTGCCTGGAGCCCGGGACTGGAAGAGACCCAGTACTTC. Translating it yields CAWSPGLEETQYF.

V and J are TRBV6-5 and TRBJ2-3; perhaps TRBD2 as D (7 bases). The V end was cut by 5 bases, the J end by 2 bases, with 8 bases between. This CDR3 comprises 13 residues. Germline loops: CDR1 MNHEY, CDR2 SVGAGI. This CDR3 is CASSRGATDTQYF. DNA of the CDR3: TGTGCCAGCAGTCGGGGGGCCACAGATACGCAGTATTTT.

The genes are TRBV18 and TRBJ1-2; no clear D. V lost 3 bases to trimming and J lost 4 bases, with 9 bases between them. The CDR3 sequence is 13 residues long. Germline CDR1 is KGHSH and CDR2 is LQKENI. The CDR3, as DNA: TGTGCCAGCTCACCCTCTGACGCCTATGGCTACACCTTC. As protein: CASSPSDAYGYTF.

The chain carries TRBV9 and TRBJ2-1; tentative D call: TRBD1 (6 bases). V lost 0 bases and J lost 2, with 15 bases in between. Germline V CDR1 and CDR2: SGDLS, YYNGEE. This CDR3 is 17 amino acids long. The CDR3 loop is CASSVGVKGVPYNEQFF. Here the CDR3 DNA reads TGTGCCAGCAGCGTAGGAGTAAAGGGGGTTCCCTACAATGAGCAGTTCTTC.

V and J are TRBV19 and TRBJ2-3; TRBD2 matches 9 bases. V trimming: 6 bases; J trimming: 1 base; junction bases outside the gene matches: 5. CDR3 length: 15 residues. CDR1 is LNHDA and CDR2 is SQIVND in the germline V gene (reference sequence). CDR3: CASRGSGGRTDTQYF. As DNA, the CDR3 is TGTGCCAGTAGGGGTAGCGGGGGTCGCACAGATACGCAGTATTTT.

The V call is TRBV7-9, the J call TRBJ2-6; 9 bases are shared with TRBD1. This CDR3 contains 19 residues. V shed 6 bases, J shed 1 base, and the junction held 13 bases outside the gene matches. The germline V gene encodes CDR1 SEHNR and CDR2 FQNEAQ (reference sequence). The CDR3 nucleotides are TGTGCCAGCAGACGTTCAAGGACAGGGGTAACATCTGGGGCCAACGTCCTGACTTTC. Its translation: CASRRSRTGVTSGANVLTF.

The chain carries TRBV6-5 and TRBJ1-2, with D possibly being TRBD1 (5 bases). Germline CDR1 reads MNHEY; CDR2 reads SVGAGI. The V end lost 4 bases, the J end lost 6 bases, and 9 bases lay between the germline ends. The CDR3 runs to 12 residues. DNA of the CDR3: TGTGCCAGCAGTTTATCAGGGAATGGCTACACCTTC. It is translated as CASSLSGNGYTF.

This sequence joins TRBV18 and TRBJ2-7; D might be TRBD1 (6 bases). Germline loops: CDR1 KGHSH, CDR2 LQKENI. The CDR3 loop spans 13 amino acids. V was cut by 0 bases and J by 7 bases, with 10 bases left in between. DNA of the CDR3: TGTGCCAGCTCACCACCCTCACAGGGTGAGCAGTACTTC. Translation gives CASSPPSQGEQYF.

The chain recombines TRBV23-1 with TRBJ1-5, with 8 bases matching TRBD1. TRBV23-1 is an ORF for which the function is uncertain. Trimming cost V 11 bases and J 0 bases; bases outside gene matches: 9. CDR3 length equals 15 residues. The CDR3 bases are TGCGCCCTCAAAGGGGACAGGAGTAGCAATCAGCCCCAGCATTTT. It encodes CALKGDRSSNQPQHF.

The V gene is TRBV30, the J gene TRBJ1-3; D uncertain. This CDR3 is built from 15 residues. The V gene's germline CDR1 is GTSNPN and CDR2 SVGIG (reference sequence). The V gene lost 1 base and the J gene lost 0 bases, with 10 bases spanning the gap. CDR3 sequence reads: CAWSGILSSGNTIYF. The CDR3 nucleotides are TGTGCCTGGAGTGGTATCTTATCCTCTGGAAACACCATATATTTT.

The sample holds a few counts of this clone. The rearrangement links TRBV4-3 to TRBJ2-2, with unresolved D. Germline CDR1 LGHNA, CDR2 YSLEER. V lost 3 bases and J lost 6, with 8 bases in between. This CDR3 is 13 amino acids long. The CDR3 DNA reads TGCGCCAGCAGCCAGTTTAGGGCCGGGGAGCTGTTTTTT. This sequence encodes CASSQFRAGELFF.

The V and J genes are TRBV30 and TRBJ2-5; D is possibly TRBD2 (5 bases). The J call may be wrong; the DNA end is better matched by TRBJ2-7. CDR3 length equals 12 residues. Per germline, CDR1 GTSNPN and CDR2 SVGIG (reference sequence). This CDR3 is CAFWETGYEQYF. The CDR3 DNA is TGTGCCTTCTGGGAGACGGGCTACGAGCAGTACTTC.

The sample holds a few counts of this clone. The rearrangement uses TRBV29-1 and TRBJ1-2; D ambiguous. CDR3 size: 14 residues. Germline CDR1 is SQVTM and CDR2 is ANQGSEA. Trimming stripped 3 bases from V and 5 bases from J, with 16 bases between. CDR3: CSVEGLQGRYGYTF. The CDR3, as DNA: TGCAGCGTTGAGGGTCTCCAAGGACGATATGGCTACACCTTC. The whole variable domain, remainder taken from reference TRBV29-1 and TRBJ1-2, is SAVISQKPSRDICQRGTSLTIQCQVDSQVTMMFWYRQQPGQSLTLIATANQGSEATYESGFVIDKFPISRPNLTFSTLTVSNMSPEDSSIYLCSVEGLQGRYGYTFGSGTRLTVV.